This TCR beta chain was sequenced in a study of vaccination effects on CD4 cells after COVID-19. Study background: Two-dose BNT162b2 or mRNA-1273 vaccination was given to participants.

Expansion with viral peptide pools was applied to antigen-specific CD4+ T cells by the ViraFEST assay prior to sequencing. Around day 10 of culture, CD4+ T cells were separated out. Vaccine recipients, nucleocapsid antibody negative, had no prior SARS-CoV-2 infection. Wells of two million PBMC each were grown with about 9.3 IU/ml IL-2 and around 10 ug/ml peptides. Comment on this clone: Its antigen is still unknown.

TCRdb's table, derived via immunoSEQ multiplex PCR, lists solely in-frame clones and lacks some. The table shows about 52,000 clones, with approximately 75% occurring only once. Overall study findings and caveats: Few convalescent patients, and no early post-infection timepoints, were available to the study.

The germline CDR1 and CDR2 sequences are MNHNS and SASEGT. V shed 1 base and J shed 9 bases, with 9 bases lying between them. CDR3 length equals 12 residues. Sequencing used CD4+ T cells from PBMCs cultured with HCoV-OC43 spike peptides, obtained before COVID-19 vaccination. The subset: HCoV-OC43 spike overlapping peptide pool stimulation. The V gene is TRBV6-1, the J gene TRBJ1-2; no clear D. This TCR was sampled from a human donor who received a COVID-19 vaccine. The DNA for the CDR3 is TGTGCCAGCAGTGAAGGGGTCGAGCGCTACACCTTC. Amino acid sequence: CASSEGVERYTF.